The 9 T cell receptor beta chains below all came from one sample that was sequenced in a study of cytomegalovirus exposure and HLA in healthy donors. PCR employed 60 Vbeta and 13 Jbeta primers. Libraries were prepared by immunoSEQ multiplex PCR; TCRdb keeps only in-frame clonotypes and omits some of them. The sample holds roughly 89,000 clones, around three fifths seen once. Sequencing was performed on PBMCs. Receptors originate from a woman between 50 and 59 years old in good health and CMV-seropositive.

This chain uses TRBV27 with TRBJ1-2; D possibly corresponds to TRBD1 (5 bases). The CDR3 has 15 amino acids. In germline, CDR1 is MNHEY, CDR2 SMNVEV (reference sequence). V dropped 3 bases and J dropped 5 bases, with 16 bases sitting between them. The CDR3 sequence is CASSFSAAGGYGYTF. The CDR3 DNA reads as TGTGCCAGCAGTTTTAGCGCGGCTGGGGGGTATGGCTACACCTTC.

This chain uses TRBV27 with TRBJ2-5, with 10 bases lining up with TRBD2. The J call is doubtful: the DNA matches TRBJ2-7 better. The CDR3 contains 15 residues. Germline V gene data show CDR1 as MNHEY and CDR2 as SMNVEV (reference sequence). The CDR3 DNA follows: TGTGCCAGCAGTATAATAGCGGGGGGAACCTACGAGCAGTACTTC. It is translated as CASSIIAGGTYEQYF.

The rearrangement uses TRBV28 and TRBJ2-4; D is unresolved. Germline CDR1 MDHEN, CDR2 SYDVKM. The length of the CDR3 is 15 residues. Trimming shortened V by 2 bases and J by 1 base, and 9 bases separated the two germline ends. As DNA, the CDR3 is TGTGCCAGCAGTTTAGTACAGATCGCCAAAAACATTCAGTACTTC. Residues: CASSLVQIAKNIQYF.

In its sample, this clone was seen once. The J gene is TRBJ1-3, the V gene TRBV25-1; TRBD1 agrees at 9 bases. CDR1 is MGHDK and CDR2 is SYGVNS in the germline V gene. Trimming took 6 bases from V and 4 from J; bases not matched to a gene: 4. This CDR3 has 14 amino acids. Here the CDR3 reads CASRADRGGNTIYF. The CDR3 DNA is TGTGCCAGCAGGGCGGACAGGGGCGGAAACACCATATATTTT.

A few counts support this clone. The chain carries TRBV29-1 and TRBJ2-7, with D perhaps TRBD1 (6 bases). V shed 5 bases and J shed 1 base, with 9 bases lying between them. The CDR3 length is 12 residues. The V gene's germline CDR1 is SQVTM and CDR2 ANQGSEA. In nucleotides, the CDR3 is TGCAGCGTTACGACAGGTTCCTACGAGCAGTACTTC. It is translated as CSVTTGSYEQYF.

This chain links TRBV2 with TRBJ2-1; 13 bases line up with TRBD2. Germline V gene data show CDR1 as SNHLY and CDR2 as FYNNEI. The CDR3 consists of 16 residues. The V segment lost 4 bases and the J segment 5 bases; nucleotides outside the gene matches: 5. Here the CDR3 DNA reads TGTGCCAGCAGTGCATTCGGACTAGCGGGGGACAATGAGCAGTTCTTC. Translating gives CASSAFGLAGDNEQFF.

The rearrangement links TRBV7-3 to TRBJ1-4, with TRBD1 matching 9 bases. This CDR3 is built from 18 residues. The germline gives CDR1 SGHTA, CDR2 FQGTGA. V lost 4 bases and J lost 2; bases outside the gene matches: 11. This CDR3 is CASSCHRGPNNTNEKLFF. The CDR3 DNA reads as TGTGCCAGCAGCTGTCACAGGGGGCCCAATAACACTAATGAAAAACTGTTTTTT.

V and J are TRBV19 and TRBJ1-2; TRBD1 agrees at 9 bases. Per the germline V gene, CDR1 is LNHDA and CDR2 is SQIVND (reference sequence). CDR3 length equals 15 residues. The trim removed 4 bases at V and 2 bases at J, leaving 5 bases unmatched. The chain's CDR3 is CASSTSGTGNYGYTF. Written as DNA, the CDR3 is TGTGCCAGTAGTACCTCCGGGACAGGGAACTATGGCTACACCTTC.

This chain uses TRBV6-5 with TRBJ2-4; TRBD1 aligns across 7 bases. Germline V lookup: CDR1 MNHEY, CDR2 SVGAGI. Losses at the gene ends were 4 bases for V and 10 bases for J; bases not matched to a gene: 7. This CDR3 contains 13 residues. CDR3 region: CASSWSTGSIQYF. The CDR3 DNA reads TGTGCCAGCAGTTGGTCGACAGGGTCAATTCAGTACTTC.